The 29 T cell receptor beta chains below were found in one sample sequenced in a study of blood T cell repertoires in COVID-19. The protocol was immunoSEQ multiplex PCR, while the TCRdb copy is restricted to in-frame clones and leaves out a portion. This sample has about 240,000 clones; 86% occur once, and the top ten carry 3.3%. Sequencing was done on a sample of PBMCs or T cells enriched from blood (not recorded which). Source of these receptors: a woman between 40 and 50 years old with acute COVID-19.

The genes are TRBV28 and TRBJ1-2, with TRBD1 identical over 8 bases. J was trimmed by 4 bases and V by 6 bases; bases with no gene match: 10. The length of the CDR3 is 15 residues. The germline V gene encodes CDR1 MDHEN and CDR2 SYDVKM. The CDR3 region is CASRPGRGQGYGYTF. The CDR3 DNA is TGTGCCAGCAGGCCCGGCAGGGGGCAAGGCTATGGCTACACCTTC.

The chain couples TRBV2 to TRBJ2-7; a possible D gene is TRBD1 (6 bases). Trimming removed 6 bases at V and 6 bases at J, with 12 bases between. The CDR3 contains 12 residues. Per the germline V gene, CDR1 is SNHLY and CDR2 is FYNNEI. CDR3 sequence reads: CASRKTGSEQYF. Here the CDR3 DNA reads TGTGCCAGCAGAAAGACAGGAAGCGAGCAGTACTTC.

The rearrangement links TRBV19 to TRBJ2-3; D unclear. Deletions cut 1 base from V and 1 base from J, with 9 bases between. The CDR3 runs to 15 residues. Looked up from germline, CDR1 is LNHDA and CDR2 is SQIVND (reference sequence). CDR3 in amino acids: CASSIGPGGTDTQYF. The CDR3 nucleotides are TGTGCCAGTAGTATAGGTCCGGGTGGCACAGATACGCAGTATTTT. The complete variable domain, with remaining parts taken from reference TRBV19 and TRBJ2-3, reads DGGITQSPKYLFRKEGQNVTLSCEQNLNHDAMYWYRQDPGQGLRLIYYSQIVNDFQKGDIAEGYSVSREKKESFPLTVTSAQKNPTAFYLCASSIGPGGTDTQYFGPGTRLTVL.

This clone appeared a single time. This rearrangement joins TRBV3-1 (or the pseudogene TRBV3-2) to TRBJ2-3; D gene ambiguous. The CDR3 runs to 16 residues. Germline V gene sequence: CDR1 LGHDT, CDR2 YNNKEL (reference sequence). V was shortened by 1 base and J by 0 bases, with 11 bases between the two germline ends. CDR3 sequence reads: CASSQGRGPSTDTQYF. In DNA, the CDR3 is TGTGCCAGCAGCCAAGGCCGCGGCCCTAGCACAGATACGCAGTATTTT.

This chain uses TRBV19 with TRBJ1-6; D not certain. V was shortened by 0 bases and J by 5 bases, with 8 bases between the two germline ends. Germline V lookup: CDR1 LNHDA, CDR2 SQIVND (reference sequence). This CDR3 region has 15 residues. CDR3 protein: CASSIDLTDNSPLHF. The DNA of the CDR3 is TGTGCCAGTAGTATAGATCTAACGGATAATTCACCCCTCCACTTT.

CDR3 protein: CASSDPRSPGGTYNEQFF. The CDR3 DNA sequence: TGTGCCAGCAGTGACCCAAGAAGTCCAGGGGGAACCTACAATGAGCAGTTCTTC. This sequence joins TRBV25-1 and TRBJ2-1, with 7 bases identical to TRBD1. Trimming cost V 3 bases and J 2 bases; bases outside gene matches: 13. Germline loops: CDR1 MGHDK, CDR2 SYGVNS. The CDR3 has 18 residues.

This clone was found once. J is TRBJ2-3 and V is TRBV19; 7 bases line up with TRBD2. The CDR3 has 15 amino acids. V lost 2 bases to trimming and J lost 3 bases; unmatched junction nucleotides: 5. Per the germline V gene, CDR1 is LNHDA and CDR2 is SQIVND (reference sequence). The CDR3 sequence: CASSISGTHTDTQYF. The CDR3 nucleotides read TGTGCCAGTAGTATAAGCGGGACCCATACAGATACGCAGTATTTT.

CDR3 sequence reads: CASSLGQGGEQYF. The CDR3 DNA reads TGTGCCAGCAGCTTAGGCCAGGGGGGCGAGCAGTACTTC. This chain uses TRBV11-3 with TRBJ2-7, with D maybe TRBD1 (7 bases). CDR1 is SGHNT and CDR2 is YENEEA in the germline V gene. The CDR3 extends over 13 amino acids. V lost 1 base, J lost 6 bases, and 10 bases lay in between.

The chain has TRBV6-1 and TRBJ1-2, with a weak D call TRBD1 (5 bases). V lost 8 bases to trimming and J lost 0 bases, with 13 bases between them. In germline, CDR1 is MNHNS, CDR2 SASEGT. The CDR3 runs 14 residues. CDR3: CASAAGLSNYGYTF. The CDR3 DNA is TGTGCCAGCGCAGCGGGGCTTTCTAACTATGGCTACACCTTC.

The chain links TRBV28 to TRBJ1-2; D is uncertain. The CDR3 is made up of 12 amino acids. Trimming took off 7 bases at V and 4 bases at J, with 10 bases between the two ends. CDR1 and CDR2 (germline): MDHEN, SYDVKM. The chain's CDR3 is CASTRRGYGYTF. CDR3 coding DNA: TGTGCCAGCACCCGCCGGGGCTATGGCTACACCTTC.

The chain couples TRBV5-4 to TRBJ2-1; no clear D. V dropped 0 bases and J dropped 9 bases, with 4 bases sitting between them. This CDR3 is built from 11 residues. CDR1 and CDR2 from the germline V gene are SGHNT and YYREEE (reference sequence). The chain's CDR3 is CASSLESEQFF. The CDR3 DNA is TGTGCCAGCAGCTTGGAGAGTGAGCAGTTCTTC.

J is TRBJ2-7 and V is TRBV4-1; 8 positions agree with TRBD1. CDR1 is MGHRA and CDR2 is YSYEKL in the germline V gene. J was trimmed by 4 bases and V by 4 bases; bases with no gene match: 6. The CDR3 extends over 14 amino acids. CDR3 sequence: CASSPPGQVYEQYF. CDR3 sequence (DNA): TGCGCCAGCAGCCCACCGGGACAGGTATACGAGCAGTACTTC.

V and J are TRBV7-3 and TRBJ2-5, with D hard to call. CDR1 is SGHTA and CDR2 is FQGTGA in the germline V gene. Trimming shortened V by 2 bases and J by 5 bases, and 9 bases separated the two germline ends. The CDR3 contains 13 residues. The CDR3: CASSLYMRETQYF. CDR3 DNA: TGTGCCAGCAGCTTATACATGCGGGAGACCCAGTACTTC. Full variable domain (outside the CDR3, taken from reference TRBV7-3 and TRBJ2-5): GAGVSQTPSNKVTEKGKYVELRCDPISGHTALYWYRQSLGQGPEFLIYFQGTGAADDSGLPNDRFFAVRPEGSVSTLKIQRTERGDSAVYLCASSLYMRETQYFGPGTRLLVL.

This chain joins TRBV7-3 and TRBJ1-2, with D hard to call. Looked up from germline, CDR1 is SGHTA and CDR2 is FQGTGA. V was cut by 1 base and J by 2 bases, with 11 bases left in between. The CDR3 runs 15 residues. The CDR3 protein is CASSLNPGTNYGYTF. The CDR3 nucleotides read TGTGCCAGCAGCTTAAATCCAGGAACGAACTATGGCTACACCTTC.

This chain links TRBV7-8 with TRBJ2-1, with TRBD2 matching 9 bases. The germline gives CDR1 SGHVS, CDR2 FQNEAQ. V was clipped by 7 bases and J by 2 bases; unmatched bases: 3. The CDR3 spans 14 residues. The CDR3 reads CASTAGGPYNEQFF. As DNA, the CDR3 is TGTGCCAGCACAGCGGGAGGACCCTACAATGAGCAGTTCTTC.

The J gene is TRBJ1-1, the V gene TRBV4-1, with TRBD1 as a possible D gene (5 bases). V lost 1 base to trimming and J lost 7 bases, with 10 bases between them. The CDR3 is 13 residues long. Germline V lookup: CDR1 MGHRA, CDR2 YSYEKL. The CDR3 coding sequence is TGCGCCAGCAGCCAAGGCAGGGAGGTTGAAGCTTTCTTT. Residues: CASSQGREVEAFF.

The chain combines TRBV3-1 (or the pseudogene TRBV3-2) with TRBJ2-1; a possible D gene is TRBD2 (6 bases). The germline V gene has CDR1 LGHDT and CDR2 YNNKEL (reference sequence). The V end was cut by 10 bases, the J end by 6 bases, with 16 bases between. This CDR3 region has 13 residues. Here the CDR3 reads CATRRASVNEQFF. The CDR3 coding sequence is TGTGCCACCCGGAGAGCTAGCGTCAATGAGCAGTTCTTC.

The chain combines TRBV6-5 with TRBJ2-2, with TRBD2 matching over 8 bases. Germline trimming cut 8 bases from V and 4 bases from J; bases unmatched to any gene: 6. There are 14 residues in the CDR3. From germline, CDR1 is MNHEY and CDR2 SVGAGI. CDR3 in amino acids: CASRRGRPTGELFF. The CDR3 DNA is TGTGCCAGCCGGCGCGGGAGGCCCACCGGGGAGCTGTTTTTT.

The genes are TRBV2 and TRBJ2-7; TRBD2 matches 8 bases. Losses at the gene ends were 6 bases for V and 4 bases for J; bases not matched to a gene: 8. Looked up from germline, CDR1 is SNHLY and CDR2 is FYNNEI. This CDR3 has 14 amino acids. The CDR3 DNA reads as TGTGCCAGCAGCGCCCCGGGACTAGGATACGAGCAGTACTTC. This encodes CASSAPGLGYEQYF.

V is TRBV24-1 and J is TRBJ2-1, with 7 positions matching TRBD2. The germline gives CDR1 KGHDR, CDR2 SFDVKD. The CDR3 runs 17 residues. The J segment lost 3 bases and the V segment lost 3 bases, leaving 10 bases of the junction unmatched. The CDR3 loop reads CATSDIQGSSGYNEQFF. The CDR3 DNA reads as TGTGCCACCAGTGATATCCAGGGCTCTAGCGGCTACAATGAGCAGTTCTTC.

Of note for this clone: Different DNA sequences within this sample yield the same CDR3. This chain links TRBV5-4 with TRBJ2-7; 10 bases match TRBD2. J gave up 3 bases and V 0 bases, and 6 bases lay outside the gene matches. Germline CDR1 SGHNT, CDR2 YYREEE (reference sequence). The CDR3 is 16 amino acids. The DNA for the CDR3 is TGTGCCAGCAGCTTGGGGGGGCTAGCGGGGGACTACGAGCAGTACTTC. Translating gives CASSLGGLAGDYEQYF.

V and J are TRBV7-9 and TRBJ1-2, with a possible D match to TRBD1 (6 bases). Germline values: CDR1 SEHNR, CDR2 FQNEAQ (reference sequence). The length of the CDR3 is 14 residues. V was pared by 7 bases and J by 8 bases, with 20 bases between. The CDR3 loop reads CASTHQSGGQGYTF. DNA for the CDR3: TGTGCCAGCACTCACCAGAGCGGGGGACAAGGCTACACCTTC.

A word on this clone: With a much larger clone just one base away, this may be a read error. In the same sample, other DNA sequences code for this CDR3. The CDR3 DNA reads TGTGCCTGGAGTGTAGGCGGGAGCTCCTACGAGCAGTACTTC. It yields the protein CAWSVGGSSYEQYF. This chain links TRBV30 with TRBJ2-7, with 7 bases that match TRBD2. Germline lookup yields CDR1 GTSNPN and CDR2 SVGIG (reference sequence). J lost 0 bases, V lost 0 bases, and 2 bases had no gene match. There are 14 residues in the CDR3. The entire variable domain, with the rest obtained from reference TRBV30 and TRBJ2-7, is as follows: SQTIHQWPATLVQPVGSPLSLECTVEGTSNPNLYWYRQAAGRGLQLLFYSVGIGQISSEVPQNLSASRPQDRQFILSSKKLLLSDSGFYLCAWSVGGSSYEQYFGPGTRLTVT.

The CDR3: CATSDLTGRLHF. CDR3 DNA sequence: TGTGCCACCAGTGATTTGACAGGCCGACTCCACTTT. The rearrangement joins TRBV24-1 to TRBJ1-6, with D possibly matching TRBD1 (5 bases). Per germline, CDR1 KGHDR and CDR2 SFDVKD. V gave up 0 bases and J gave up 16 bases, with 9 bases separating them. The CDR3 loop spans 12 amino acids.

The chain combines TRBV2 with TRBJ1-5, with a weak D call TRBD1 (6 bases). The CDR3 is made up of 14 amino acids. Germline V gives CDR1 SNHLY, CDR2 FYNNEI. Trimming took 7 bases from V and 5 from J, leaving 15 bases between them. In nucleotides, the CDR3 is TGTGCCAGCAATGTGGGGGGGCCAGATCAGCCCCAGCATTTT. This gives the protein CASNVGGPDQPQHF.

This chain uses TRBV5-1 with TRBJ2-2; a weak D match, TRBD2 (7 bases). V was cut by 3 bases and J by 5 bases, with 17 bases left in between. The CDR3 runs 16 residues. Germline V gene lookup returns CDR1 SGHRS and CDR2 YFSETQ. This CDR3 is CASSSRGMGGTGELFF. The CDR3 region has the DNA TGCGCCAGCAGCTCCAGGGGAATGGGAGGGACCGGGGAGCTGTTTTTT.

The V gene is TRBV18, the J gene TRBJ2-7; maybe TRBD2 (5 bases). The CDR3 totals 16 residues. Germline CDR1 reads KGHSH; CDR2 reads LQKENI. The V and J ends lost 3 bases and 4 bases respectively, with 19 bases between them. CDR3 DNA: TGTGCCAGCTCACCGGAGCGGCGGCCAGGCGGGTACGAGCAGTACTTC. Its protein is CASSPERRPGGYEQYF. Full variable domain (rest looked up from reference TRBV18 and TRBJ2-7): NAGVMQNPRHLVRRRGQEARLRCSPMKGHSHVYWYRQLPEEGLKFMVYLQKENIIDESGMPKERFSAEFPKEGPSILRIQQVVRGDSAAYFCASSPERRPGGYEQYFGPGTRLTVT.

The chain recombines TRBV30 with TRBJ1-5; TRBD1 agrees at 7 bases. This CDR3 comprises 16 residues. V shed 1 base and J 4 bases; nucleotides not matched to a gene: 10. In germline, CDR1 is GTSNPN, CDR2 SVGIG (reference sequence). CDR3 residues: CAWSGPKTGRNQPQHF. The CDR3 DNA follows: TGTGCCTGGAGTGGCCCAAAGACAGGGAGGAATCAGCCCCAGCATTTT.

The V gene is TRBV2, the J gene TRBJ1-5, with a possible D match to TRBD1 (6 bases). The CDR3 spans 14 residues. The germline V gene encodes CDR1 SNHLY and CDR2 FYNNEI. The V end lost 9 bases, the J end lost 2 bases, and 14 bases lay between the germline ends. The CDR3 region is CASGGRVGNQPQHF. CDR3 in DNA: TGTGCCAGTGGGGGCAGGGTGGGCAATCAGCCCCAGCATTTT.